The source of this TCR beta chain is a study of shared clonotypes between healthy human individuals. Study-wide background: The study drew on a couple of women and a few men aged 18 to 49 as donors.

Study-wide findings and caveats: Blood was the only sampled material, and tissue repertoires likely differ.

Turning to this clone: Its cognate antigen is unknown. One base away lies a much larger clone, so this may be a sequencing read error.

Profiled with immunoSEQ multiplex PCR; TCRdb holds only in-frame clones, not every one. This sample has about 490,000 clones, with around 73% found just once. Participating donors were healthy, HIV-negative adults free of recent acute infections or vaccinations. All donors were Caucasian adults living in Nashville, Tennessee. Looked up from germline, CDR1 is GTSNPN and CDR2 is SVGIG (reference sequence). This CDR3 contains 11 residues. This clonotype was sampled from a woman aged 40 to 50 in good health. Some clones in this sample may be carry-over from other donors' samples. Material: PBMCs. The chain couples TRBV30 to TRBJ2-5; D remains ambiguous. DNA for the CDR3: TGTGCCTGGGAAACAAAAGAGGCCCAGTACTTC. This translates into CAWETKEAQYF.